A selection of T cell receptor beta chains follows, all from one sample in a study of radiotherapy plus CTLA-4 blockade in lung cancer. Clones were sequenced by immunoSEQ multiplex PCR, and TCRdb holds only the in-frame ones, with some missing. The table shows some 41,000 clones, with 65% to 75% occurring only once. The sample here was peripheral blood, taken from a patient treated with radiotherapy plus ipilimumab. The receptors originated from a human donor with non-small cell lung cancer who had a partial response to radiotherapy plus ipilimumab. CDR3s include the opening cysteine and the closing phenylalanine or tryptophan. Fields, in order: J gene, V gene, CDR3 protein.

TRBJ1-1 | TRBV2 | CASRNAGIGSEAFF
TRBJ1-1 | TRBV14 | CASSVAGGLNTEAFF
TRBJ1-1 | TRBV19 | CASGQGVGTEAFF
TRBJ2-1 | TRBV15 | CATSGGENEQFF
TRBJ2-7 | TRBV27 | CASSPGQITYEQYF
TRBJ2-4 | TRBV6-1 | CASSEAIGQGGNIQYF
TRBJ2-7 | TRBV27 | CASSYSFVSEQYF
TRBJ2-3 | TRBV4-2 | CASSLTSGVSTDTQYF
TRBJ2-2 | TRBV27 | CAGSSENTGELFF
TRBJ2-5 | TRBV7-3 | CASSMGATETQYF
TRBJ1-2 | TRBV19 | CASSPAGTPYYGYTF
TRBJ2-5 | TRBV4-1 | CASSLAGTGGETQYF
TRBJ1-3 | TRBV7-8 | CASLAGVAGNTIYF
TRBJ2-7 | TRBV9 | CASSPTIAVSSYEQYF
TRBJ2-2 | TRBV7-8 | CASSLIATSGEASTGELFF
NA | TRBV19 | CASSITTGTSDPYEQYF
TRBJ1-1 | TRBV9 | CASSGRQGDWTEAFF
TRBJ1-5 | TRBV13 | CASAVGRQPQHF
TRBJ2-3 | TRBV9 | CASSATSGRGYTDTQYF
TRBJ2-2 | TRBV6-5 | CASRLAGGPQELFF
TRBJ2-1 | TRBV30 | CAWRLDRADEQFF
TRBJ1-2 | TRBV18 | CASSPGTGGGYTF
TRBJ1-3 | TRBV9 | CASSGGGGGDTIYF
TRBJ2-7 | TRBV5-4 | CASSLPGQLSHEQYF
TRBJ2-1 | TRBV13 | CASSLVAGKNEQFF
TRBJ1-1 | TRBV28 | CASNSGAEAFF
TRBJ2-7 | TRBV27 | CASSLLPLTSGSLYEQYF
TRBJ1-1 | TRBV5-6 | CASTYEAGQGYFF
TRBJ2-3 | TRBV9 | CASSAQTDTQYF
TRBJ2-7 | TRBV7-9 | CASSVLGGRGYEQYF
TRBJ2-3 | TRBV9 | CASSVEAGDTDTQYF
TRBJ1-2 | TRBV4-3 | CASSPRTGANYGYTF
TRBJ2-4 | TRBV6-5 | CAIAPGQGRFEF
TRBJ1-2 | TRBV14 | CASRGGVGTSGYTF
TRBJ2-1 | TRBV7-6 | CASSFGTSAPGIYNEQFF
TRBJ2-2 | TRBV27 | CASSLTKGELFF
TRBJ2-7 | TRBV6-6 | CASSYSSSGSSYEQYF
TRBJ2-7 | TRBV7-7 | CASSLGREDEQYF
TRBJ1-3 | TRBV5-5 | CASSPGTVGGNTIYF
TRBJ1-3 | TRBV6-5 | CASRSLGAGNTIYF
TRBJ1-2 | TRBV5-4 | CASSPQGALNYGYTF
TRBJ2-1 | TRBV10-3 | CAISESKGGVGNEQFF
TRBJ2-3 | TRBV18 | CASSPPGSRPDTQYF
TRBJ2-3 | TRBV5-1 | CASSLEAGGPYTQYF
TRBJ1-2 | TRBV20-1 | CSALSPGGYTF
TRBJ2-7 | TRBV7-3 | CASSLRDWGGYEQYF